The 28 T cell receptor beta chains given below trace back to one sample, sequenced in a study of cytotoxic CD8 clonotypes in ibrutinib-treated CLL. Libraries were prepared by immunoSEQ multiplex PCR; TCRdb keeps only in-frame clonotypes and omits some of them. Here the sample spans about 140,000 clones, 85% to 95% being singletons. Sequenced here: PBMCs, sampled after 12 months of ibrutinib treatment. These receptors originate from a human donor with chronic lymphocytic leukemia.

J is TRBJ1-1 and V is TRBV7-2; D unclear. The CDR3 is 14 amino acids. V lost 0 bases and J lost 0, with 5 bases in between. Germline V gene sequence: CDR1 SGHTA, CDR2 FQGNSA. The CDR3 DNA follows: TGTGCCAGCAGCTTAGCGAGCATGAACACTGAAGCTTTCTTT. Amino acid sequence: CASSLASMNTEAFF.

The CDR3 sequence is CSGGQSYGYTF. In DNA form, the CDR3 reads TGCAGCGGGGGACAGTCCTATGGCTACACCTTC. This sequence joins TRBV29-1 and TRBJ1-2; 7 bases match TRBD1. Losses at the gene ends were 7 bases for V and 4 bases for J; bases not matched to a gene: 3. Germline loops: CDR1 SQVTM, CDR2 ANQGSEA. CDR3 size: 11 residues.

The genes are TRBV18 and TRBJ2-7; D is ambiguous. The length of the CDR3 is 14 residues. V was pared by 3 bases and J by 2 bases, with 11 bases between. CDR1 KGHSH and CDR2 LQKENI come from the germline V gene. The CDR3 DNA sequence: TGTGCCAGCTCACCGGGCGGATCTACCTACGAGCAGTACTTC. Translation gives CASSPGGSTYEQYF.

V and J are TRBV27 and TRBJ2-5; D is uncertain. The CDR3 covers 15 residues. Per germline, CDR1 MNHEY and CDR2 SMNVEV (reference sequence). V was shortened by 3 bases and J by 4 bases, with 15 bases between the two germline ends. The chain's CDR3 is CASSFGYGVPETQYF. Written as DNA, the CDR3 is TGTGCCAGCAGTTTCGGCTATGGGGTGCCAGAGACCCAGTACTTC.

The chain recombines TRBV6-6 with TRBJ1-1; unclear D gene. The CDR3 totals 15 residues. Looked up from germline, CDR1 is MNHNY and CDR2 is SVGAGI (reference sequence). V dropped 4 bases and J dropped 3 bases, with 15 bases sitting between them. The CDR3 bases are TGTGCCAGCAGTTCCCTCAGGTCGTGGGACACTGAAGCTTTCTTT. Protein sequence: CASSSLRSWDTEAFF.

This chain connects TRBV5-5 to TRBJ2-7, with unresolved D. The V gene lost 1 base and the J gene lost 6 bases, with 14 bases spanning the gap. This CDR3 comprises 14 residues. CDR1 and CDR2 (germline): SGHKS, YYEKEE (reference sequence). CDR3 coding DNA: TGTGCCAGCAGCTTGTATCCGCAGTCGGTCGAGCAGTACTTC. Amino acids: CASSLYPQSVEQYF.

This chain connects TRBV28 to TRBJ2-2; D might be TRBD2 (5 bases). V was shortened by 4 bases and J by 6 bases, with 12 bases between the two germline ends. This CDR3 has 14 amino acids. CDR1 is MDHEN and CDR2 is SYDVKM in the germline V gene. The CDR3 here is CASSSSTRPGELFF. In DNA form, the CDR3 reads TGTGCCAGCAGTTCGTCTACTAGGCCCGGGGAGCTGTTTTTT.

This clone was counted once. A junction boundary mismatches the germline segment, possibly from a read error. V and J are TRBV20-1 and TRBJ2-7, with D hard to call. Germline CDR1 reads DFQATT; CDR2 reads SNEGSKA (reference sequence). CDR3 size: 11 residues. CDR3 sequence reads: CSASPAGVLKF. DNA of the CDR3: TGCAGTGCTAGTCCTGCTGGGGTCTTAAAGTTC.

This chain uses TRBV5-1 with TRBJ2-1; D possibly corresponds to TRBD2 (5 bases). CDR3 length: 14 residues. V was clipped by 1 base and J by 6 bases, with 11 bases between them. In germline, CDR1 is SGHRS, CDR2 YFSETQ. The DNA for the CDR3 is TGCGCCAGCAGCTTGACCGGGATTGGCAATGAGCAGTTCTTC. Translating it yields CASSLTGIGNEQFF.

This chain connects TRBV30 to TRBJ2-5, with D perhaps TRBD1 or TRBD2 (5 bases each). V dropped 4 bases and J dropped 8 bases, with 14 bases sitting between them. This CDR3 has 12 residues. Germline lookup yields CDR1 GTSNPN and CDR2 SVGIG (reference sequence). The CDR3 DNA follows: TGTGCCTGGACCAGGGAGAGTGAAACCCAGTACTTC. Translating gives CAWTRESETQYF.

V is TRBV18 and J is TRBJ2-2; TRBD1 aligns across 9 bases. CDR3 length equals 17 residues. The V segment lost 5 bases and the J segment 1 base; nucleotides outside the gene matches: 8. The germline CDR1 and CDR2 sequences are KGHSH and LQKENI. CDR3 nucleotides: TGTGCCAGCTCAAAAAACGGACAGGGGTGGAACACCGGGGAGCTGTTTTTT. Translating gives CASSKNGQGWNTGELFF.

The chain has TRBV5-1 and TRBJ2-7; 10 bases match TRBD1. Unmatched junction bases numbered 6, after V lost 4 bases and J lost 5 bases. This CDR3 is 14 amino acids long. CDR1 and CDR2 (germline): SGHRS, YFSETQ. The CDR3 nucleotides are TGCGCCAGCAGCATAGACAGGGGGCGCCACGAGCAGTACTTC. Its translation is CASSIDRGRHEQYF.

This sequence joins TRBV18 and TRBJ2-7; D unresolved. The CDR3 covers 16 residues. Trimming pared 4 bases from V and 0 bases from J, leaving 16 bases between. Germline loops: CDR1 KGHSH, CDR2 LQKENI. The CDR3 sequence: CASSLWQDLSSYEQYF. The CDR3 coding sequence is TGTGCCAGCTCACTTTGGCAGGATTTAAGCTCCTACGAGCAGTACTTC.

The chain joins TRBV28 to TRBJ1-2, with a tentative D call TRBD1 (6 bases). CDR3 length: 15 amino acids. Trimming shortened V by 8 bases and J by 8 bases, and 24 bases separated the two germline ends. Germline CDR1 reads MDHEN; CDR2 reads SYDVKM. The CDR3 here is CASGRDTGVLWGYTF. CDR3 bases: TGTGCCAGCGGACGGGACACAGGAGTCCTTTGGGGCTACACCTTC.

The chain has TRBV5-1 and TRBJ2-7; no firm D call. V gave up 0 bases and J gave up 3 bases, with 22 bases separating them. Germline assignment: CDR1 SGHRS and CDR2 YFSETQ. This CDR3 has 18 residues. Written as DNA, the CDR3 is TGCGCCAGCAGCTTGGAATCCATGGTTCATAGTGCCGACTACGAGCAGTACTTC. It codes for CASSLESMVHSADYEQYF.

The sample holds a few counts of this clone. The chain uses TRBV27 and TRBJ2-2; D uncertain. The CDR3 has 11 residues. CDR1 MNHEY and CDR2 SMNVEV come from the germline V gene (reference sequence). V dropped 10 bases and J dropped 6 bases, with 9 bases sitting between them. This CDR3 is CATYGPGELFF. The CDR3 coding sequence is TGTGCCACCTACGGCCCCGGGGAGCTGTTTTTT.

V and J are TRBV9 and TRBJ2-1, with 7 positions matching TRBD1. Germline trimming cut 0 bases from V and 1 base from J; bases unmatched to any gene: 4. Germline values: CDR1 SGDLS, CDR2 YYNGEE. The CDR3 contains 16 residues. Here the CDR3 DNA reads TGTGCCAGCAGCGTAGAGGGGACAGAGTCCTACAATGAGCAGTTCTTC. Residues: CASSVEGTESYNEQFF.

This sequence joins TRBV28 and TRBJ2-7, with a tentative D call TRBD2 (5 bases). CDR1 is MDHEN, CDR2 SYDVKM, per germline. This CDR3 comprises 12 residues. Trimming pared 2 bases from V and 12 bases from J, leaving 14 bases between. The CDR3 DNA is TGTGCCAGCAGTTTAGAGGGCCGCCCCTCGTACTTC. Amino acid sequence: CASSLEGRPSYF.

This sequence joins TRBV7-8 and TRBJ1-5; the D is unclear. Germline V gene sequence: CDR1 SGHVS, CDR2 FQNEAQ. V dropped 5 bases and J dropped 4 bases, with 6 bases sitting between them. This CDR3 is 12 amino acids long. This chain's CDR3 is CASSGGNQPQHF. CDR3 nucleotides: TGTGCCAGCAGCGGAGGAAATCAGCCCCAGCATTTT. Full variable domain (missing parts from reference TRBV7-8 and TRBJ1-5): GAGVSQSPRYKVAKRGQDVALRCDPISGHVSLFWYQQALGQGPEFLTYFQNEAQLDKSGLPSDRFFAERPEGSVSTLKIQRTQQEDSAVYLCASSGGNQPQHFGDGTRLSIL.

The V gene is TRBV14, the J gene TRBJ2-7; 7 bases map to TRBD2. CDR3 size: 15 residues. J lost 3 bases, V lost 4 bases, and 9 bases had no gene match. Germline-derived CDR1 and CDR2 are SGHDN and FVKESK. The CDR3 here is CASSPRRAGDYEQYF. The CDR3, as DNA: TGTGCCAGCAGCCCCCGCAGGGCGGGGGACTACGAGCAGTACTTC. The entire variable domain, with the rest obtained from reference TRBV14 and TRBJ2-7, is as follows: EAGVTQFPSHSVIEKGQTVTLRCDPISGHDNLYWYRRVMGKEIKFLLHFVKESKQDESGMPNNRFLAERTGGTYSTLKVQPAELEDSGVYFCASSPRRAGDYEQYFGPGTRLTVT.

This chain connects TRBV27 to TRBJ2-2, with a possible D match to TRBD2 (6 bases). In germline, CDR1 is MNHEY, CDR2 SMNVEV (reference sequence). Trimming removed 8 bases from V and 3 bases from J, with 16 bases in between. This CDR3 is built from 15 residues. This CDR3 is CASGRRGGDTGELFF. CDR3 nucleotides: TGTGCCAGCGGTAGAAGGGGAGGAGACACCGGGGAGCTGTTTTTT.

The rearrangement joins TRBV19 to TRBJ1-2; possibly TRBD1 for D (6 bases). V lost 6 bases and J 6 bases, leaving 11 bases between the germline ends. The CDR3 has 12 residues. Germline-derived CDR1 and CDR2 are LNHDA and SQIVND (reference sequence). The CDR3 spells CASRYRDHGYTF. The CDR3 DNA reads TGTGCCAGTAGATACAGGGACCATGGCTACACCTTC.

The J gene is TRBJ2-3, the V gene TRBV25-1; no firm D call. Between the trimmed V and J ends, which lost 2 bases and 0 bases, there was a span of 15 bases. This CDR3 has 17 residues. Germline CDR1 and CDR2: MGHDK and SYGVNS. In DNA, the CDR3 is TGTGCCAGCAGTGAACCTACTGCGATCCTTAGCACAGATACGCAGTATTTT. Amino acids: CASSEPTAILSTDTQYF. Supplemented by reference TRBV25-1 and TRBJ2-3, the full variable domain reads EADIYQTPRYLVIGTGKKITLECSQTMGHDKMYWYQQDPGMELHLIHYSYGVNSTEKGDLSSESTVSRIRTEHFPLTLESARPSHTSQYLCASSEPTAILSTDTQYFGPGTRLTVL.

This chain links TRBV5-1 with TRBJ2-7; tentatively, D is TRBD2 (5 bases). The CDR3 runs to 15 residues. The germline CDR1 and CDR2 sequences are SGHRS and YFSETQ. Trimming stripped 0 bases from V and 2 bases from J, with 12 bases between. DNA of the CDR3: TGCGCCAGCAGCTTGGACGGCTTCGGGGCCTACGAGCAGTACTTC. Translation: CASSLDGFGAYEQYF.

The chain is built from TRBV7-3 and TRBJ2-5, with D perhaps TRBD2 (5 bases). The CDR3 has 15 amino acids. CDR1 is SGHTA, CDR2 FQGTGA, per germline. Trimming left V 5 bases short and J 5 bases short, with 18 bases between. The chain's CDR3 is CASSRGVSEWETQYF. As DNA, the CDR3 is TGTGCCAGCAGCCGAGGAGTTAGCGAGTGGGAGACCCAGTACTTC.

CDR3 sequence: CASSEGEGLYEQYF. The CDR3 coding sequence is TGTGCCAGCTCGGAGGGGGAGGGGCTCTACGAGCAGTACTTC. The chain links TRBV2 to TRBJ2-7, with a possible D match to TRBD2 (7 bases). This CDR3 is 14 amino acids long. V lost 8 bases and J lost 3, with 17 bases in between. Germline CDR1 is SNHLY and CDR2 is FYNNEI.

The rearrangement joins TRBV19 to TRBJ2-3, with unresolved D. The length of the CDR3 is 17 residues. V was clipped by 5 bases and J by 3 bases, with 21 bases between them. Germline V gene lookup returns CDR1 LNHDA and CDR2 SQIVND (reference sequence). In DNA, the CDR3 is TGTGCCAGTAGTTTCCTAGGGAAAACCTCGGGTACAGATACGCAGTATTTT. Its translation: CASSFLGKTSGTDTQYF.

The rearrangement links TRBV28 to TRBJ2-1, with D possibly being TRBD2 (6 bases). Per germline, CDR1 MDHEN and CDR2 SYDVKM. With 3 bases removed from V and 1 base from J, the gap between germline ends came to 13 bases. The CDR3 contains 16 residues. The CDR3 loop is CASSFNGRGSYNEQFF. The CDR3 DNA reads TGTGCCAGCAGTTTTAATGGGCGGGGATCCTACAATGAGCAGTTCTTC.